This entry lists 27 T cell receptor beta chains sequenced from one sample in a study of regulatory T cells in long-lasting Graves disease. CDR3 regions were amplified by Arm-PCR using iRepertoire HTBI primers to build TCR beta libraries. TCRdb analysed the multiplex PCR reads with MiXCR anew, one entry per CDR3 protein. This sample carries about 520,000 distinct CDR3 sequences, approximately 12% of them seen once, and the ten largest clones take almost 9%. Time point here: newly diagnosed GD, antithyroid drugs for less than 3 months. Scientists built the TCR library using RNA that was extracted from PBMCs. These data were also filed under a second study, of T cells in Graves' hyperthyroidism and ophthalmopathy.

Material: peripheral blood mononuclear cells (PBMCs), obtained at new diagnosis, from a patient treated with antithyroid drugs. These receptors originate from a woman aged 25 to 39 with Graves disease.

The chain has TRBV7-3 and TRBJ2-3; TRBD2 might be the D (6 bases). The CDR3 has 15 amino acids. Germline lookup yields CDR1 SGHTA and CDR2 FQGTGA. Trimming pared 5 bases from V and 0 bases from J, leaving 12 bases between. CDR3 DNA sequence: TGTGCCAGCAGCGCAACGGGACTGAGCACAGATACGCAGTATTTT. Its protein product is CASSATGLSTDTQYF.

This clonotype was picked up many times. The J gene is TRBJ1-5, the V gene TRBV28; 10 positions match TRBD1. Looked up from germline, CDR1 is MDHEN and CDR2 is SYDVKM. V trimming: 6 bases; J trimming: 4 bases; junction bases outside the gene matches: 6. There are 15 residues in the CDR3. The CDR3 DNA reads as TGTGCCAGCAGCCGACAGGGGGCCGCAAATCAGCCCCAGCATTTT. Protein: CASSRQGAANQPQHF. Based on the CDR3 plus reference TRBV28 and TRBJ1-5, the full variable domain is DVKVTQSSRYLVKRTGEKVFLECVQDMDHENMFWYRQDPGLGLRLIYFSYDVKMKEKGDIPEGYSVSREKKERFSLILESASTNQTSMYLCASSRQGAANQPQHFGDGTRLSIL.

The chain is built from TRBV6-2 or TRBV6-3 and TRBJ2-1, with D perhaps TRBD2 (7 bases). The CDR3 length is 13 residues. CDR1 and CDR2 from the germline V gene are MNHEY and SVGEGT. V dropped 6 bases and J dropped 8 bases, with 14 bases sitting between them. The CDR3 here is CASRPGGTHEQFF. The CDR3 coding sequence is TGTGCCAGCAGACCGGGGGGCACCCATGAGCAGTTCTTC.

This clonotype was recorded at least ten times. The V and J genes are TRBV27 and TRBJ1-6; D is ambiguous. Germline CDR1 is MNHEY and CDR2 is SMNVEV (reference sequence). This CDR3 contains 16 residues. Trimming shortened V by 5 bases and J by 8 bases, and 19 bases separated the two germline ends. The CDR3 spells CASSSPLRRNHSPLHF. The CDR3 bases are TGTGCCAGCAGTAGCCCCCTCCGAAGGAATCATTCACCCCTCCACTTT.

This clonotype occurred many times. The chain recombines TRBV12-3 or TRBV12-4 with TRBJ2-1, with TRBD2 identical over 8 bases. V shed 6 bases, J shed 2 bases, and the junction held 3 bases outside the gene matches. The CDR3 is made up of 14 amino acids. The CDR3 DNA follows: TGTGCCAGCAGGACTAGCGAGACCTACAATGAGCAGTTCTTC. Encoded protein: CASRTSETYNEQFF.

The chain recombines TRBV29-1 with TRBJ2-7; D may match TRBD1 or TRBD2 (5 bases each). This CDR3 has 13 amino acids. V lost 4 bases to trimming and J lost 3 bases, with 13 bases between them. The germline V gene has CDR1 SQVTM and CDR2 ANQGSEA. CDR3 amino acids: CSVAGQGYYEQYF. CDR3 nucleotides: TGCAGCGTTGCGGGGCAGGGCTACTACGAGCAGTACTTC.

This clonotype was counted ten times or more. V and J are TRBV6-2 or TRBV6-3 and TRBJ1-1; D gene unclear. Germline V gene lookup returns CDR1 MNHEY and CDR2 SVGEGT. V lost 0 bases to trimming and J lost 1 base, with 3 bases between them. There are 13 residues in the CDR3. CDR3 bases: TGTGCCAGCAGTTACTCCGAGAACACTGAAGCTTTCTTT. Its translation is CASSYSENTEAFF.

This clonotype was detected a few times. The chain joins TRBV3-1 to TRBJ2-7; 11 nucleotides line up with TRBD2. Germline trimming cut 1 base from V and 3 bases from J; bases unmatched to any gene: 8. From germline, CDR1 is LGHDT and CDR2 YNNKEL (reference sequence). This CDR3 contains 17 residues. The CDR3 DNA follows: TGTGCCAGCAGCCAAGGTGTGACTAGCGGGAAACGCTACGAGCAGTACTTC. Its protein is CASSQGVTSGKRYEQYF.

This clonotype has at least ten counts. This chain links TRBV12-3 or TRBV12-4 with TRBJ2-3; D perhaps matches TRBD2 (7 bases). V was trimmed by 7 bases and J by 4 bases, leaving 24 bases between them. The CDR3 spans 17 residues. This CDR3 is CASIEGGPFSMADTQYF. The DNA of the CDR3 is TGTGCCAGCATCGAGGGGGGGCCTTTTTCAATGGCAGATACGCAGTATTTT.

This clonotype has ten or more counts. This chain uses TRBV7-9 with TRBJ1-3; D call uncertain. The CDR3 is 16 amino acids. V gave up 7 bases and J gave up 0 bases, with 16 bases separating them. Germline V lookup: CDR1 SEHNR, CDR2 FQNEAQ (reference sequence). CDR3 in amino acids: CASTLPVSISGNTIYF. The CDR3 bases are TGTGCCAGCACCCTCCCCGTCAGTATCTCTGGAAACACCATATATTTT.

In this sample, this clonotype turned up many times. The chain links TRBV19 to TRBJ2-7; TRBD1 aligns across 7 bases. Germline CDR1 reads LNHDA; CDR2 reads SQIVND (reference sequence). With V trimmed by 5 bases and J by 2 bases, 3 bases remained unmatched. The CDR3 has 13 residues. CDR3 residues: CASSYGTAYEQYF. The CDR3, as DNA: TGTGCCAGTAGTTACGGGACAGCCTACGAGCAGTACTTC.

This clonotype was recorded at least ten times. The chain couples TRBV2 to TRBJ1-1; no firm D call. Germline CDR1 and CDR2: SNHLY and FYNNEI. The CDR3 extends over 14 amino acids. Deletions cut 9 bases from V and 0 bases from J, with 14 bases between. The CDR3 region has the DNA TGTGCCAGTTTCGGTCCTAAAATGAACACTGAAGCTTTCTTT. Translated: CASFGPKMNTEAFF.

There are a few counts of this clonotype. V is TRBV4-2 and J is TRBJ2-1, with 10 bases identical to TRBD2. The CDR3 is made up of 16 amino acids. Trimming at V came to 1 base and at J to 8 bases, leaving 8 bases not matched to a gene. From germline, CDR1 is LGHNA and CDR2 YNFKEQ. CDR3: CASSQALAGDYDEQFF. CDR3 sequence (DNA): TGTGCCAGCAGCCAAGCCCTAGCGGGAGATTACGATGAGCAGTTCTTC.

This clonotype was recorded at least ten times. The rearrangement links TRBV27 to TRBJ1-1; unclear D gene. Germline CDR1 is MNHEY and CDR2 is SMNVEV (reference sequence). V gave up 6 bases and J gave up 0 bases, with 8 bases separating them. This CDR3 has 13 amino acids. CDR3 bases: TGTGCCAGCAGAAGGCAGCTGAACACTGAAGCTTTCTTT. This gives the protein CASRRQLNTEAFF.

Points on this clonotype: With a much larger clone just one base away, this may be a read error. This chain connects TRBV20-1 to TRBJ1-1; D ambiguous. V was cut by 3 bases and J by 4 bases, with 21 bases left in between. The CDR3 is 16 amino acids. Looked up from germline, CDR1 is DFQATT and CDR2 is SNEGSKA (reference sequence). CDR3 nucleotide sequence: TGCAGTGCTAGCGAAGGAGACGCGTCTTTCTCCACTGAAGCTTTCTTT. Its protein is CSASEGDASFSTEAFF.

The genes are TRBV10-2 and TRBJ2-2, with D perhaps matching TRBD1 (6 bases). Between the trimmed V and J ends, which lost 6 bases and 2 bases, there was a span of 10 bases. There are 14 residues in the CDR3. In germline, CDR1 is WSHSY, CDR2 SAAADI. CDR3 amino acids: CASREQGNTGELFF. CDR3 nucleotides: TGCGCCAGCAGAGAACAGGGAAACACCGGGGAGCTGTTTTTT.

This clonotype was observed at least ten times. V and J are TRBV28 and TRBJ2-1; 9 nucleotides align to TRBD2. The CDR3 is made up of 14 amino acids. The junction had 10 bases not matched to a gene; V was cut back by 6 bases and J by 10 bases. Looked up from germline, CDR1 is MDHEN and CDR2 is SYDVKM. The chain's CDR3 is CASSRRVAGEEQFF. The CDR3 region has the DNA TGTGCCAGCAGCCGCAGGGTAGCGGGAGAAGAGCAGTTCTTC.

This clonotype was seen ten or more times. The CDR3 loop is CASSSVTASYEQYF. In DNA form, the CDR3 reads TGTGCCAGCAGTTCTGTGACAGCCTCCTACGAGCAGTACTTC. This chain joins TRBV7-9 and TRBJ2-7, with a tentative D call TRBD1 (5 bases). In germline, CDR1 is SEHNR, CDR2 FQNEAQ (reference sequence). V was clipped by 6 bases and J by 0 bases, with 12 bases between them. The CDR3 sequence is 14 residues long. Supplemented by reference TRBV7-9 and TRBJ2-7, the full variable domain reads DTGVSQNPRHKITKRGQNVTFRCDPISEHNRLYWYRQTLGQGPEFLTYFQNEAQLEKSRLLSDRFSAERPKGSFSTLEIQRTEQGDSAMYLCASSSVTASYEQYFGPGTRLTVT.

This clonotype appeared many times. The V call is TRBV11-2, the J call TRBJ1-1, with TRBD1 matching 9 bases. The CDR3 runs 15 residues. The ends lost 6 bases at V and 1 base at J; junction bases unmatched: 6. Germline V lookup: CDR1 SGHAT, CDR2 FQNNGV. Written as DNA, the CDR3 is TGTGCCAGCAGTTCCGGGACAGGGAGGAACACTGAAGCTTTCTTT. It is translated as CASSSGTGRNTEAFF.

This clonotype was detected many times. V and J are TRBV15 and TRBJ2-1, with 7 bases fitting TRBD2. The germline gives CDR1 LNHNV, CDR2 YYDKDF (reference sequence). V was clipped by 5 bases and J by 8 bases; unmatched bases: 12. The CDR3 loop spans 15 amino acids. The CDR3 DNA reads TGTGCCACCAGCCCCGGGACTATCGACGAGGATGAGCAGTTCTTC. It yields the protein CATSPGTIDEDEQFF.

The CDR3, as DNA: TGTGCCAGCAGTTATGCTGCATCCTCAGATACGCAGTATTTT. It encodes CASSYAASSDTQYF. The chain is built from TRBV6-2 or TRBV6-3 and TRBJ2-3; no definite D call. The CDR3 loop spans 14 amino acids. CDR1 and CDR2 from the germline V gene are MNHEY and SVGEGT. Trimming removed 3 bases at V and 4 bases at J, with 11 bases between.

This clonotype was seen ten or more times. This chain connects TRBV7-9 to TRBJ1-1; weak D call: TRBD1 (5 bases). Trimming shortened V by 3 bases and J by 3 bases, and 14 bases separated the two germline ends. CDR3 length equals 15 residues. CDR1 and CDR2 (germline): SEHNR, FQNEAQ (reference sequence). The CDR3: CASSFPGWGDTEAFF. The CDR3 coding sequence is TGTGCCAGCAGCTTCCCCGGATGGGGGGACACTGAAGCTTTCTTT.

This clonotype came up many times. CDR3 DNA sequence: TGTGCCAGCACCCTGGACGATAATTCACCCCTCCACTTT. Its translation: CASTLDDNSPLHF. The chain recombines TRBV28 with TRBJ1-6; D gene ambiguous. The length of the CDR3 is 13 residues. Germline values: CDR1 MDHEN, CDR2 SYDVKM. Trimming stripped 7 bases from V and 5 bases from J, with 9 bases between.

J is TRBJ2-1 and V is TRBV19; D not resolved. The CDR3 spans 16 residues. Trimming cost V 5 bases and J 0 bases, with 14 bases left between them. Germline CDR1 reads LNHDA; CDR2 reads SQIVND (reference sequence). CDR3 residues: CASSPYGGYSYNEQFF. CDR3 sequence (DNA): TGTGCCAGTAGTCCTTATGGCGGATACTCCTACAATGAGCAGTTCTTC.

V usage is TRBV19 and J usage is TRBJ1-5, with D unresolved. Germline CDR1 reads LNHDA; CDR2 reads SQIVND (reference sequence). Trimming left V 4 bases short and J 9 bases short, with 10 bases between. The CDR3 has 12 residues. CDR3 sequence reads: CASSTFSGPQHF. DNA for the CDR3: TGTGCCAGTAGTACGTTCAGTGGGCCCCAGCATTTT.

This clonotype came up many times. The chain employs TRBV28 and TRBJ1-4; a weak D match, TRBD1 (5 bases). Germline V gene sequence: CDR1 MDHEN, CDR2 SYDVKM. Trimming took off 6 bases at V and 4 bases at J, with 24 bases between the two ends. The CDR3 extends over 18 amino acids. The CDR3: CASRVKTGYLGYNEKLFF. The CDR3 DNA reads TGTGCCAGCAGGGTCAAAACAGGCTACCTGGGGTATAATGAAAAACTGTTTTTT.

This clonotype was seen many times. The chain has TRBV11-1 and TRBJ2-2, with 15 bases fitting TRBD2. J was trimmed by 2 bases and V by 7 bases; bases with no gene match: 17. The CDR3 runs 21 residues. Germline CDR1 and CDR2: SGHAT and FQDESV (reference sequence). The CDR3 DNA is TGTGCCAGCACCATGGGAGGACTAGCGGGAGGGCCAGCCCCAAACACCGGGGAGCTGTTTTTT. This gives the protein CASTMGGLAGGPAPNTGELFF.